This TCR beta chain was captured in a study of blood T cell repertoires in COVID-19. The wider study: Sites across the United States, Italy and Spain contributed samples from acute and convalescent COVID-19. PBMCs, B-cell-depleted T cells, or T cells provided the cDNA or gDNA that made up the material.

The CDR3 spans 11 residues. The germline V gene encodes CDR1 GTSNPN and CDR2 SVGIG (reference sequence). The V and J ends lost 3 bases and 7 bases respectively, with 9 bases between them. The authors' processing: Using reference gene primer amplification, nucleated cell counts were estimated. Using immunoSEQ multiplex PCR, the repertoire was profiled, and TCRdb retains in-frame clones only, with some absent. The DNA was the basis for D and trimming; V, J and clone size are from that table. The sample has about 230,000 clones; roughly 83% are singletons. Sequencing was performed on peripheral blood. The chain combines TRBV30 with TRBJ2-5, with D perhaps matching TRBD1 (6 bases). This clonotype originated in a woman aged 45-59 years with acute or convalescent COVID-19. The CDR3 loop reads CAWRTGWTQYF. Here the CDR3 DNA reads TGTGCCTGGAGAACAGGGTGGACCCAGTACTTC.